Sequencing of this TCR beta chain was carried out in a study of early T cells in non-severe SARS-CoV-2 infection. Overall study context: The authors sequenced bulk RNA from unsorted whole blood, leaving chains unpaired.

Each single cDNA molecule received a unique molecular identifier. From the 5' RACE reads, TCRdb called clonotypes with MiXCR, one entry per CDR3 protein. The data contain 60,000 to 75,000 distinct CDR3 sequences, around an eighth of them singletons. CDR1 and CDR2 (germline): MDHEN, SYDVKM. The CDR3 runs 16 residues. With 3 bases clipped from V and 5 bases from J, the junction kept 11 bases outside the gene matches. The chain is built from TRBV28 and TRBJ2-5, with 8 nucleotides matching TRBD2. This TCR came from an adult who was a healthcare worker with PCR-confirmed SARS-CoV-2 infection or an uninfected control (not recorded which). Material: whole blood, obtained at baseline. For the CDR3, the DNA is TGTGCCAGCAGTTTTTCCCGCGGGGGGCGCGAGGAGACCCAGTACTTC. This sequence encodes CASSFSRGGREETQYF.